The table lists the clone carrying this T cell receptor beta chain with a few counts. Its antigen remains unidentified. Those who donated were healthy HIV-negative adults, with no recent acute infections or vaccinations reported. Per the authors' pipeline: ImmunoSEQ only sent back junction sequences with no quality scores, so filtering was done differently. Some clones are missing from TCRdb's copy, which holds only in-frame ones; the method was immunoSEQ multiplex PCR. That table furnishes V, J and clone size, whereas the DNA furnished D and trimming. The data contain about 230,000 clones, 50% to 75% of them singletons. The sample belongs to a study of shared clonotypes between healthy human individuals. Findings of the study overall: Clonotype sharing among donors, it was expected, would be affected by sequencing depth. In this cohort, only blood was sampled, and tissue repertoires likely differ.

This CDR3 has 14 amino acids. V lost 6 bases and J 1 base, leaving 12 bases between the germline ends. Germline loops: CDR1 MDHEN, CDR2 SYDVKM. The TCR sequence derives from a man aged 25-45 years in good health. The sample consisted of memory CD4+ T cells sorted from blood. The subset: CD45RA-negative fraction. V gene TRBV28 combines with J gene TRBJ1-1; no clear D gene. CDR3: CASRAMLGNTEAFF. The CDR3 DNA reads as TGTGCCAGCAGAGCCATGTTGGGGAACACTGAAGCTTTCTTT.